The present entry profiles one T cell receptor (beta chain) with its context. This clone has only one observation. This receptor's antigen is unknown. Base-call qualities are not available, and no considerably larger clone is one nucleotide away. The CDR1 and CDR2 encoded by the germline V gene are SQVTM and ANQGSEA. Deletion took 6 bases off V and 0 bases off J, with a span of 12 bases between the germline ends. Spanning cysteine to phenylalanine, the CDR3 consists of 15 amino acids. Left in the record is the CDR3 DNA by itself, 45 bases read in frame from the first base. This sample stems from a study of blood T cell repertoires in COVID-19 (dated by TCRdb to 2019 to 2021). In the study overall: Samples covering the acute and convalescent phases of COVID-19 were provided by collaborators in the United States, Italy and Spain. The prospective study material was composed of cDNA or gDNA derived from T cells, B-cell-depleted T cells, or PBMCs. Deeply sampled blood TCRbeta repertoires from subjects exposed to, actively infected with, or recovered from COVID-19 were included in the dataset. The repertoires were released in a freely available public database intended as a resource for research on the immune response to SARS-CoV-2. The samples were drawn from the first 160 participants of the ongoing ImmuneRACE study and from 950 to 1,500 subjects provided by 6 global collaborators. Sample metadata almost always included a de-identified subject ID, COVID-19 status, age in years and sex. Where HLA class I and class II types were available, the types were taken from metadata supplied by the sample provider, not from assay-based typing.

The immunoSEQ Assay, a bias-controlled multiplex PCR, was used to amplify TCRbeta CDR3 regions from genomic DNA. The authors processed their data as follows. The number of nucleated cells in each sample was estimated by amplification of reference gene primers within the assay. Sequence reads were collapsed and filtered to measure the absolute abundance of every unique TCRbeta CDR3 rearrangement. Productive Simpson clonality was computed per sample as the square root of Simpson's diversity index over productive rearrangements. The clones in this table, taken by TCRdb from immuneACCESS, are in-frame only. Not every clone is retained; where verified, under half of the shortfall comes from an unresolved V gene, and the cause of the rest is unknown. V and J calls and clone size follow that table, whereas D and trimming were derived from the DNA. The sample profile shows 450,000 or so clones; about 90% of them were found once. The ten largest make up around 0.92% of the sample.

Study-wide findings and limitations: The amount of clinical and demographic metadata varied by source and participant and was provided uncurated.

One collaborating source in Seattle enrolled patients during active infection and followed them longitudinally through the course of disease. Whole blood was collected in K2EDTA tubes by collaborating institutions according to the institutions' own protocols. Collaborator samples were shipped for TCRbeta analysis as frozen whole blood, isolated PBMCs, or DNA extracted from either sample type. Sequenced sample: peripheral blood. The chain is assembled from TRBV29-1 and TRBJ2-6; the D segment could be TRBD1, given 7 matching bases. The TCR was taken from a man aged 18 to 29 with COVID-19, enrolled during active disease. The CDR3 region: CSVGGQISGANVLTF. The base sequence is TGCAGCGTGGGGGGACAGATCTCTGGGGCCAACGTCCTGACTTTC. When the CDR3 is completed using the reference TRBV29-1 and TRBJ2-6 genes on either side, the full variable domain is SAVISQKPSRDICQRGTSLTIQCQVDSQVTMMFWYRQQPGQSLTLIATANQGSEATYESGFVIDKFPISRPNLTFSTLTVSNMSPEDSSIYLCSVGGQISGANVLTFGAGSRLTVL.